The T cell receptor beta chain described here comes from a study of blood T cell repertoires in COVID-19. On the study more broadly: Sites in the United States, Italy and Spain provided acute and convalescent COVID-19 samples. Sample material is recorded as cDNA or gDNA derived from T cells, B-cell-depleted T cells, or PBMCs.

From germline, CDR1 is MNHEY and CDR2 SVGEGT. Trimming took 0 bases from V and 5 from J; bases not matched to a gene: 6. The CDR3 consists of 15 residues. Authors' methods: For nucleated cells, counts were estimated from reference gene primer amplification. Generated by immunoSEQ multiplex PCR, the TCRdb table keeps only in-frame clones and is missing some. Clone size and V and J calls were adopted from that table, with D and trimming inferred from the DNA. The sample contains 85,000 to 130,000 clones, roughly two thirds of which appear only once. This TCR was recovered from a human donor with acute or convalescent COVID-19. The donor label of this sample is uncertain. This chain joins TRBV6-2 or TRBV6-3 and TRBJ1-1, with 7 positions matching TRBD1. Sequencing input: peripheral blood. The CDR3 here is CASSYSLGGVTEAFF. CDR3 sequence (DNA): TGTGCCAGCAGTTACTCTTTAGGGGGCGTTACTGAAGCTTTCTTT.